Listed here are 30 T cell receptor beta chains from one sample, sequenced in a study of T cell responses to AZD1222 COVID-19 vaccine. Measured with immunoSEQ multiplex PCR; TCRdb has only the in-frame clones, and not every one. Of 150,000 or so clones detected, about 91% appear once; the ten largest clones hold roughly 2%. The sample here was peripheral blood, taken on day 0 of AZD1222 vaccination. These receptors were collected from an adult in good health.

This clone came up once. The chain recombines TRBV7-9 with TRBJ2-1; TRBD2 matches 9 bases. The CDR3 contains 15 residues. Looked up from germline, CDR1 is SEHNR and CDR2 is FQNEAQ (reference sequence). Trimming took 5 bases from V and 7 from J; bases not matched to a gene: 9. The CDR3 nucleotides are TGTGCCAGCAGCGCGAACAGCGGGGGGATAAATGAGCAGTTCTTC. Protein: CASSANSGGINEQFF.

The V and J genes are TRBV28 and TRBJ1-5, with D maybe TRBD1 (6 bases). The CDR3 is made up of 19 amino acids. V was cut by 7 bases and J by 0 bases, with 25 bases left in between. The germline gives CDR1 MDHEN, CDR2 SYDVKM. The CDR3 coding sequence is TGTGCCAGCACGAACAGGGTTGGCTCCGCTTTCTATAGCAATCAGCCCCAGCATTTT. Its translation is CASTNRVGSAFYSNQPQHF. Full variable domain (remainder filled in from reference TRBV28 and TRBJ1-5): DVKVTQSSRYLVKRTGEKVFLECVQDMDHENMFWYRQDPGLGLRLIYFSYDVKMKEKGDIPEGYSVSREKKERFSLILESASTNQTSMYLCASTNRVGSAFYSNQPQHFGDGTRLSIL.

This clone was seen just once. The chain is built from TRBV18 and TRBJ2-2, with TRBD1 identical over 8 bases. CDR1 is KGHSH, CDR2 LQKENI, per germline. This CDR3 spans 16 amino acids. Germline trimming cut 4 bases from V and 0 bases from J; bases unmatched to any gene: 4. This CDR3 is CASSRGTGANTGELFF. CDR3 nucleotides: TGTGCCAGCTCACGAGGGACAGGAGCGAACACCGGGGAGCTGTTTTTT.

The rearrangement joins TRBV14 to TRBJ2-3, with D maybe TRBD2 (7 bases). The CDR3 is 15 amino acids. The V end was cut by 11 bases, the J end by 3 bases, with 21 bases between. Germline V gives CDR1 SGHDN, CDR2 FVKESK. CDR3 coding DNA: TGTGCCGAAGGGGGGGGCAGGAGTCGAACAGATACGCAGTATTTT. This encodes CAEGGGRSRTDTQYF.

This clone was counted only a few times. V and J are TRBV19 and TRBJ1-1, with 8 bases fitting TRBD1. The CDR3 runs to 16 residues. Germline V gene lookup returns CDR1 LNHDA and CDR2 SQIVND (reference sequence). With V trimmed by 5 bases and J by 6 bases, 14 bases remained unmatched. In DNA, the CDR3 is TGTGCCAGTAGTGCCTGGACAGGGAAGGGTCCACCTGAAGCTTTCTTT. Protein product: CASSAWTGKGPPEAFF.

The chain links TRBV18 to TRBJ1-1; TRBD1 agrees at 9 bases. Germline V gene lookup returns CDR1 KGHSH and CDR2 LQKENI. Trimming cost V 3 bases and J 1 base; bases outside gene matches: 0. There are 14 residues in the CDR3. The CDR3 nucleotides read TGTGCCAGCTCACCGGACAGGGGGAACACTGAAGCTTTCTTT. This gives the protein CASSPDRGNTEAFF.

The genes are TRBV27 and TRBJ2-1, with 8 bases matching TRBD1. V shed 4 bases, J shed 5 bases, and the junction held 7 bases outside the gene matches. The CDR3 is 15 amino acids. Germline CDR1 reads MNHEY; CDR2 reads SMNVEV (reference sequence). The DNA of the CDR3 is TGTGCCAGCAGTTCCTACAGGGGGTCCGACAATGAGCAGTTCTTC. As protein: CASSSYRGSDNEQFF.

CDR3 in amino acids: CASSLGAGLRSYNSPLHF. The CDR3 nucleotides read TGCGCCAGCAGCTTGGGTGCAGGCCTCCGATCTTATAATTCACCCCTCCACTTT. This chain joins TRBV5-1 and TRBJ1-6; no clear D gene. This CDR3 spans 18 amino acids. Germline CDR1 SGHRS, CDR2 YFSETQ. The V and J ends lost 0 bases and 4 bases respectively, with 17 bases between them.

The chain combines TRBV7-2 with TRBJ2-5; 9 bases are a match to TRBD2. There are 15 residues in the CDR3. Per germline, CDR1 SGHTA and CDR2 FQGNSA. J lost 0 bases, V lost 2 bases, and 1 base had no gene match. CDR3 bases: TGTGCCAGCAGCTTACTAGCGGGGAACCAAGAGACCCAGTACTTC. Translated, it gives CASSLLAGNQETQYF.

The J gene is TRBJ2-7, the V gene TRBV15; tentatively, D is TRBD1 (6 bases). The V end was cut by 0 bases, the J end by 4 bases, with 7 bases between. The germline gives CDR1 LNHNV, CDR2 YYDKDF (reference sequence). The length of the CDR3 is 13 residues. CDR3 in amino acids: CATSRDRGYEQYF. The CDR3 DNA reads TGTGCCACCAGCAGAGATAGGGGGTACGAGCAGTACTTC.

The genes are TRBV7-8 and TRBJ2-2; D is perhaps TRBD2 (7 bases). In germline, CDR1 is SGHVS, CDR2 FQNEAQ. Trimming stripped 5 bases from V and 6 bases from J, with 16 bases between. The CDR3 covers 15 residues. CDR3 sequence reads: CASSPLRGGPGELFF. The DNA for the CDR3 is TGTGCCAGCAGCCCCTTGAGGGGGGGCCCCGGGGAGCTGTTTTTT.

This clone was seen ten or more times. V gene TRBV2 combines with J gene TRBJ1-6; 8 positions match TRBD1. V shed 7 bases, J shed 8 bases, and the junction held 7 bases outside the gene matches. This CDR3 comprises 14 residues. Germline CDR1 reads SNHLY; CDR2 reads FYNNEI. CDR3: CASMDGQGYSPLHF. CDR3 in DNA: TGTGCCAGCATGGATGGACAGGGCTATTCACCCCTCCACTTT.

The chain carries TRBV11-2 and TRBJ1-6; weak D call: TRBD1 (6 bases). CDR3 length: 16 amino acids. Germline V gives CDR1 SGHAT, CDR2 FQNNGV. Between the trimmed V and J ends, which lost 0 bases and 7 bases, there was a span of 13 bases. CDR3 region: CASSLDGGRRNSPLHF. CDR3 bases: TGTGCCAGCAGCTTAGATGGGGGCCGACGGAATTCACCCCTCCACTTT.

The chain uses TRBV10-3 and TRBJ2-3; no firm D call. Germline CDR1 ENHRY, CDR2 SYGVKD. The CDR3 loop spans 12 amino acids. Trimming left V 3 bases short and J 4 bases short, with 5 bases between. CDR3 residues: CAISESSDTQYF. CDR3 coding DNA: TGTGCCATCAGTGAAAGTTCAGATACGCAGTATTTT.

Only one count was recorded for this clone. The gene calls are TRBV6-5 and TRBJ1-2, with no clear D. This CDR3 is 14 amino acids long. Trimming took 6 bases from V and 6 from J, leaving 17 bases between them. Per the germline V gene, CDR1 is MNHEY and CDR2 is SVGAGI. The CDR3 DNA follows: TGTGCCAGCAGGCCCGCATCAGCCCTTGATGGCTACACCTTC. Encoded protein: CASRPASALDGYTF.

The chain employs TRBV11-2 and TRBJ2-3; TRBD2 matches 8 bases. CDR1 and CDR2 (germline): SGHAT, FQNNGV. V lost 6 bases, J lost 2 bases, and 13 bases stayed unmatched. CDR3 length: 17 residues. CDR3 DNA: TGTGCCAGCAGGGGGCGCGGGGGGAAACTTTACACAGATACGCAGTATTTT. This encodes CASRGRGGKLYTDTQYF.

The rearrangement joins TRBV5-1 to TRBJ2-6; the D gene is possibly TRBD1 (6 bases). The V end was cut by 0 bases, the J end by 0 bases, with 7 bases between. The germline V gene encodes CDR1 SGHRS and CDR2 YFSETQ. The CDR3 spans 16 residues. The CDR3 region is CASSLEGVSGANVLTF. The CDR3 region has the DNA TGCGCCAGCAGCTTGGAGGGGGTCTCTGGGGCCAACGTCCTGACTTTC.

The V call is TRBV7-2, the J call TRBJ2-3, with a possible D match to TRBD2 (7 bases). Deletions cut 6 bases from V and 6 bases from J, with 16 bases between. Germline assignment: CDR1 SGHTA and CDR2 FQGNSA. CDR3 length equals 14 residues. CDR3 DNA sequence: TGTGCCAGCAGGCGCCCGGGGGGCCGCGATACGCAGTATTTT. Translated: CASRRPGGRDTQYF.

The rearrangement joins TRBV6-2 or TRBV6-3 to TRBJ2-3; 12 bases match TRBD2. Germline V gene lookup returns CDR1 MNHEY and CDR2 SVGEGT. CDR3 length: 21 amino acids. The V segment lost 2 bases and the J segment 3 bases; nucleotides outside the gene matches: 18. CDR3 nucleotide sequence: TGTGCCAGCAGTTACCCCTCGGCGACTAGCGGGGGTTTTACTGGGACAGATACGCAGTATTTT. Its protein is CASSYPSATSGGFTGTDTQYF.

The V call is TRBV6-1, the J call TRBJ2-1; D tentatively fits TRBD1 or TRBD2 (5 bases each). This CDR3 region has 14 residues. Germline CDR1 reads MNHNS; CDR2 reads SASEGT. Trimming removed 1 base at V and 10 bases at J, with 14 bases between. CDR3 DNA sequence: TGTGCCAGCAGTGAAGGGGGACCCCTAAAGGAGCAGTTCTTC. This sequence encodes CASSEGGPLKEQFF.

The chain couples TRBV11-2 to TRBJ2-1; D possibly matches TRBD1 or TRBD2 (5 bases each). Trimming took 4 bases from V and 9 from J, leaving 19 bases between them. The CDR3 totals 15 residues. Looked up from germline, CDR1 is SGHAT and CDR2 is FQNNGV. The CDR3 DNA follows: TGTGCCAGCAGCTCCCCCCGGGCCGGGGCCCCTGAGCAGTTCTTC. Protein product: CASSSPRAGAPEQFF.

The rearrangement joins TRBV7-2 to TRBJ1-1; a possible D gene is TRBD1 (6 bases). The germline V and J ends were trimmed by 5 bases and 2 bases, with 15 bases remaining between them. The CDR3 extends over 15 amino acids. In germline, CDR1 is SGHTA, CDR2 FQGNSA. DNA of the CDR3: TGTGCCAGCAGCACCAACCGGGACACCAACACTGAAGCTTTCTTT. Its protein product is CASSTNRDTNTEAFF.

The chain has TRBV5-4 and TRBJ1-4; D may be TRBD1 (6 bases). Germline V lookup: CDR1 SGHNT, CDR2 YYREEE (reference sequence). V was trimmed by 4 bases and J by 8 bases, leaving 12 bases between them. The CDR3 loop spans 13 amino acids. For the CDR3, the DNA is TGTGCCAGCAGCCCACCGAGGGGGGAAAAACTGTTTTTT. Protein product: CASSPPRGEKLFF. Variable domain in full (rest from reference TRBV5-4 and TRBJ1-4): ETGVTQSPTHLIKTRGQQVTLRCSSQSGHNTVSWYQQALGQGPQFIFQYYREEENGRGNFPPRFSGLQFPNYSSELNVNALELDDSALYLCASSPPRGEKLFFGSGTQLSVL.

In its sample, this clone was seen once. The chain couples TRBV5-1 to TRBJ1-1, with D hard to call. Trimming removed 5 bases at V and 0 bases at J, with 8 bases between. Germline-derived CDR1 and CDR2 are SGHRS and YFSETQ. The CDR3 is 13 residues long. The CDR3: CASRANLNTEAFF. In DNA, the CDR3 is TGCGCCAGCAGGGCAAATTTGAACACTGAAGCTTTCTTT.

The chain is built from TRBV7-9 and TRBJ2-5; a weak D match, TRBD2 (5 bases). Trimming removed 7 bases from V and 3 bases from J, with 21 bases in between. This CDR3 has 16 amino acids. CDR1 and CDR2 from the germline V gene are SEHNR and FQNEAQ (reference sequence). The CDR3 DNA follows: TGTGCCAGCAACCTATTGGAGCGGCGCCCTGAAGAGACCCAGTACTTC. This translates into CASNLLERRPEETQYF.

The chain employs TRBV19 and TRBJ1-1; 8 bases line up with TRBD1. Germline CDR1 LNHDA, CDR2 SQIVND (reference sequence). The ends lost 5 bases at V and 12 bases at J; junction bases unmatched: 8. CDR3 size: 12 residues. The CDR3 sequence: CASSSGGATSFF. For the CDR3, the DNA is TGTGCCAGTAGTTCAGGGGGCGCGACGTCTTTCTTT.

The chain recombines TRBV4-3 with TRBJ2-1; 7 bases are a match to TRBD2. V lost 4 bases, J lost 7 bases, and 13 bases stayed unmatched. The germline CDR1 and CDR2 sequences are LGHNA and YSLEER. This CDR3 comprises 16 residues. As DNA, the CDR3 is TGCGCCAGCAGCCTCGAACAGACTAGCAGAGGAAATGAGCAGTTCTTC. Protein sequence: CASSLEQTSRGNEQFF.

This chain links TRBV20-1 with TRBJ1-1, with TRBD1 matching 10 bases. This CDR3 has 14 residues. V shed 3 bases and J 5 bases; nucleotides not matched to a gene: 6. Germline CDR1 reads DFQATT; CDR2 reads SNEGSKA (reference sequence). The DNA of the CDR3 is TGCAGTGCTAGTCGGGACAGGGGTAGGACTGAAGCTTTCTTT. Translation gives CSASRDRGRTEAFF.

The J gene is TRBJ1-2, the V gene TRBV5-4; unclear D gene. The germline V gene has CDR1 SGHNT and CDR2 YYREEE (reference sequence). The CDR3 has 13 residues. V was trimmed by 0 bases and J by 0 bases, leaving 3 bases between them. The CDR3 protein is CASSLDANYGYTF. CDR3 DNA sequence: TGTGCCAGCAGCTTGGATGCTAACTATGGCTACACCTTC.

This sequence joins TRBV5-6 and TRBJ2-2; D is unclear. The ends were cut back, 0 bases at V and 6 bases at J, with 3 bases in the middle. CDR1 and CDR2 (germline): SGHDT, YYEEEE. The CDR3 loop spans 12 amino acids. In DNA form, the CDR3 reads TGTGCCAGCAGCTTGGTGTCCGGGGAGCTGTTTTTT. This codes for CASSLVSGELFF.